This record covers a single T cell receptor beta chain. CDR1 and CDR2 from the germline V gene are LGHNA and YSLEER. This CDR3 contains 15 residues. Trimming took off 4 bases at V and 5 bases at J, with 17 bases between the two ends. The source of the sample is a study of T cell repertoires in ileal Crohn's disease. Per sample, about 460 nanograms of biopsy DNA were TCRB immunosequenced. Data came from immunoSEQ multiplex PCR; TCRdb stores just in-frame clones and leaves some out. The top ten clones hold approximately 6.9% of a sample with some 15,000 clones, around 84% of them seen once. The sequencing input was ileal tissue. The V and J genes are TRBV4-3 and TRBJ1-1; D perhaps matches TRBD1 (5 bases). This TCR came from an adult with Crohn's disease. CDR3 region: CASSRSGTGGTEAFF. DNA of the CDR3: TGCGCCAGCAGCCGGAGCGGGACGGGGGGTACTGAAGCTTTCTTT.